One sample yielded the 31 T cell receptor beta chains listed below, sequenced in a study of cytomegalovirus exposure and HLA in healthy donors. The PCR had 60 Vbeta and 13 Jbeta primers. Method: immunoSEQ multiplex PCR; TCRdb's copy keeps in-frame clones and lacks some. Of about 200,000 clones listed, about 80% were seen once; the top ten hold approximately 4.7%. Sequenced input: PBMCs. The source is a woman between 25 and 40 years old in good health and CMV-seropositive.

This clone was seen a few times. This chain connects TRBV5-1 to TRBJ2-5, with 8 bases lining up with TRBD2. The J segment lost 4 bases and the V segment lost 4 bases, leaving 6 bases of the junction unmatched. The CDR3 runs 14 residues. CDR1 and CDR2 (germline): SGHRS, YFSETQ. The CDR3 sequence: CASSPSLAGETQYF. For the CDR3, the DNA is TGCGCCAGCAGCCCCTCGCTAGCGGGAGAGACCCAGTACTTC.

The chain is built from TRBV12-5 and TRBJ2-5, with D possibly being TRBD2 (5 bases). Germline V lookup: CDR1 LGHNT, CDR2 FRNRAP. Trimming stripped 4 bases from V and 4 bases from J, with 10 bases between. The length of the CDR3 is 13 residues. The CDR3 sequence: CASGSGVSETQYF. CDR3 coding DNA: TGTGCTAGTGGTTCCGGGGTTTCAGAGACCCAGTACTTC.

This clone was observed a single time. V gene TRBV10-3 combines with J gene TRBJ2-3, with TRBD2 matching over 10 bases. CDR1 and CDR2 (germline): ENHRY, SYGVKD. This CDR3 is 14 amino acids long. The trim removed 10 bases at V and 4 bases at J, leaving 8 bases unmatched. The CDR3 DNA reads TGTGCCACATCTAGCGGGGGAGGGGCAGATACGCAGTATTTT. As protein: CATSSGGGADTQYF.

The chain is built from TRBV19 and TRBJ2-2; 9 bases agree with TRBD2. CDR1 is LNHDA and CDR2 is SQIVND in the germline V gene (reference sequence). The CDR3 runs 15 residues. Trimming at V came to 6 bases and at J to 4 bases, leaving 6 bases not matched to a gene. Here the CDR3 DNA reads TGTGCCAGTAGAGTAGCGGGAGTAAGCACCGGGGAGCTGTTTTTT. This encodes CASRVAGVSTGELFF.

This clone was seen a handful of times. The rearrangement joins TRBV25-1 to TRBJ1-4; possible D gene TRBD1, 5 bases. The CDR3 length is 16 residues. Germline-derived CDR1 and CDR2 are MGHDK and SYGVNS. V was shortened by 9 bases and J by 0 bases, with 17 bases between the two germline ends. CDR3 loop: CASTRDGWATNEKLFF. The CDR3 DNA is TGTGCCAGTACGCGGGACGGATGGGCAACTAATGAAAAACTGTTTTTT.

The gene calls are TRBV9 and TRBJ1-3, with D perhaps TRBD1 (5 bases). CDR1 and CDR2 (germline): SGDLS, YYNGEE. V lost 8 bases and J 4 bases, leaving 13 bases between the germline ends. The CDR3 runs 13 residues. CDR3 in amino acids: CASGAGYGNTIYF. The CDR3 nucleotides are TGTGCCAGTGGGGCAGGGTACGGAAACACCATATATTTT.

A note on this clone: The sample has other DNA sequences that encode this CDR3 too. The J gene is TRBJ1-1, the V gene TRBV5-4; no clear D gene. The germline gives CDR1 SGHNT, CDR2 YYREEE (reference sequence). V was pared by 2 bases and J by 5 bases, with 7 bases between. The CDR3 runs to 12 residues. The CDR3 region is CASSFGGTEAFF. Here the CDR3 DNA reads TGTGCCAGCAGCTTCGGCGGAACTGAAGCTTTCTTT.

The CDR3 sequence: CATSSPGTGTYEQYF. CDR3 nucleotides: TGTGCCACCAGCAGCCCCGGGACAGGGACCTACGAGCAGTACTTC. The chain employs TRBV15 and TRBJ2-7; TRBD1 agrees at 9 bases. Germline trimming cut 3 bases from V and 2 bases from J; bases unmatched to any gene: 5. Germline lookup yields CDR1 LNHNV and CDR2 YYDKDF (reference sequence). The CDR3 is made up of 15 amino acids. Filled out from reference TRBV15 and TRBJ2-7, the complete variable domain reads DAMVIQNPRYQVTQFGKPVTLSCSQTLNHNVMYWYQQKSSQAPKLLFHYYDKDFNNEADTPDNFQSRRPNTSFCFLDIRSPGLGDTAMYLCATSSPGTGTYEQYFGPGTRLTVT.

The V gene is TRBV19, the J gene TRBJ1-1; a possible D gene is TRBD1 (6 bases). The CDR3 covers 15 residues. Germline CDR1 reads LNHDA; CDR2 reads SQIVND (reference sequence). V was pared by 7 bases and J by 5 bases, with 20 bases between. The CDR3: CASTPRHRVETEAFF. CDR3 nucleotide sequence: TGTGCCAGTACTCCCCGGCACAGGGTTGAGACTGAAGCTTTCTTT.

The J gene is TRBJ1-5, the V gene TRBV6-5; D perhaps matches TRBD1 (5 bases). V dropped 6 bases and J dropped 3 bases, with 12 bases sitting between them. The CDR3 runs 14 residues. CDR1 MNHEY and CDR2 SVGAGI come from the germline V gene. This CDR3 reads CASRAQGNNQPQHF. The CDR3 DNA reads TGTGCCAGCAGGGCGCAGGGTAACAATCAGCCCCAGCATTTT.

The rearrangement uses TRBV7-8 and TRBJ1-3; D unresolved. V dropped 3 bases and J dropped 0 bases, with 9 bases sitting between them. This CDR3 has 15 residues. CDR1 and CDR2 from the germline V gene are SGHVS and FQNEAQ. DNA of the CDR3: TGTGCCAGCAGCTTTCGGGTGGTCTCTGGAAACACCATATATTTT. Its protein is CASSFRVVSGNTIYF.

The V gene is TRBV29-1, the J gene TRBJ1-3; D gene ambiguous. Germline values: CDR1 SQVTM, CDR2 ANQGSEA. The CDR3 loop spans 15 amino acids. V lost 4 bases and J 0 bases, leaving 13 bases between the germline ends. The DNA for the CDR3 is TGCAGCGTTGTTGTCAGTGCCCTCTCTGGAAACACCATATATTTT. Translated, it gives CSVVVSALSGNTIYF.

The chain couples TRBV25-1 to TRBJ1-1; weak D call: TRBD1 (6 bases). Trimming shortened V by 6 bases and J by 6 bases, and 20 bases separated the two germline ends. This CDR3 is 15 amino acids long. Germline V gives CDR1 MGHDK, CDR2 SYGVNS. CDR3 sequence: CASRTRTGYAAEAFF. The DNA for the CDR3 is TGTGCCAGCAGGACACGCACAGGGTACGCCGCTGAAGCTTTCTTT.

The rearrangement uses TRBV7-9 and TRBJ2-7; perhaps TRBD2 as D (6 bases). The CDR3 is 15 residues long. The germline CDR1 and CDR2 sequences are SEHNR and FQNEAQ (reference sequence). V lost 4 bases and J 4 bases, leaving 17 bases between the germline ends. In DNA form, the CDR3 reads TGTGCCAGCAGCTGGCGGGACTCCAGTGTATACGAGCAGTACTTC. Translation gives CASSWRDSSVYEQYF.

V gene TRBV27 combines with J gene TRBJ1-4, with a weak D call TRBD1 (6 bases). V lost 1 base, J lost 8 bases, and 14 bases lay in between. CDR3 length: 15 amino acids. Germline V gene lookup returns CDR1 MNHEY and CDR2 SMNVEV (reference sequence). CDR3 amino acids: CASSLLGGLEEKLFF. The CDR3 bases are TGTGCCAGCAGTTTATTAGGGGGACTAGAGGAAAAACTGTTTTTT.

The rearrangement links TRBV4-1 to TRBJ2-1; D is possibly TRBD2 (6 bases). V was cut by 4 bases and J by 8 bases, with 18 bases left in between. The germline CDR1 and CDR2 sequences are MGHRA and YSYEKL. This CDR3 is built from 15 residues. The CDR3 DNA sequence: TGCGCCAGCAGCCGGAGGGCAGAAAGAGCGGATGAGCAGTTCTTC. This sequence encodes CASSRRAERADEQFF.

The chain joins TRBV4-3 to TRBJ2-7, with a possible D match to TRBD2 (5 bases). V was shortened by 4 bases and J by 0 bases, with 13 bases between the two germline ends. The germline CDR1 and CDR2 sequences are LGHNA and YSLEER. This CDR3 is built from 15 residues. The CDR3 DNA follows: TGCGCCAGCAGCCTCGGAGATGCGGGCTCCTACGAGCAGTACTTC. Translated, it gives CASSLGDAGSYEQYF.

The rearrangement links TRBV7-9 to TRBJ1-2; 8 bases line up with TRBD1. The CDR3 runs to 17 residues. V was clipped by 1 base and J by 4 bases; unmatched bases: 11. Germline V gene sequence: CDR1 SEHNR, CDR2 FQNEAQ (reference sequence). In nucleotides, the CDR3 is TGTGCCAGCAGCTTAGAGTACAGGGGGTCTCGGAGCTATGGCTACACCTTC. Residues: CASSLEYRGSRSYGYTF. Complete variable domain (other parts from reference TRBV7-9 and TRBJ1-2): DTGVSQNPRHKITKRGQNVTFRCDPISEHNRLYWYRQTLGQGPEFLTYFQNEAQLEKSRLLSDRFSAERPKGSFSTLEIQRTEQGDSAMYLCASSLEYRGSRSYGYTFGSGTRLTVV.

There are a few counts of this clone. The rearrangement uses TRBV28 and TRBJ2-3; D unclear. This CDR3 is 12 amino acids long. CDR1 is MDHEN and CDR2 is SYDVKM in the germline V gene. The ends were cut back, 2 bases at V and 7 bases at J, with 7 bases in the middle. The CDR3 sequence is CASSLPFYTQYF. CDR3 DNA sequence: TGTGCCAGCAGTTTACCTTTTTATACGCAGTATTTT.

The chain uses TRBV27 and TRBJ2-3, with TRBD2 identical over 8 bases. CDR1 is MNHEY and CDR2 is SMNVEV in the germline V gene (reference sequence). Trimming removed 7 bases from V and 3 bases from J; junction bases left unmatched: 6. The CDR3 covers 14 residues. Here the CDR3 DNA reads TGTGCCAGCACGGGGGGGGTTAGAACAGATACGCAGTATTTT. Protein product: CASTGGVRTDTQYF.

The rearrangement uses TRBV5-4 and TRBJ2-2, with 7 positions matching TRBD1. The ends lost 3 bases at V and 7 bases at J; junction bases unmatched: 12. Germline-derived CDR1 and CDR2 are SGHNT and YYREEE (reference sequence). The CDR3 consists of 16 residues. DNA of the CDR3: TGTGCCAGCAGCTCAATTAAAGACAGGGCGGTCGGGGAGCTGTTTTTT. This translates into CASSSIKDRAVGELFF.

The chain uses TRBV29-1 and TRBJ2-7; a possible D gene is TRBD2 (6 bases). In germline, CDR1 is SQVTM, CDR2 ANQGSEA. The CDR3 runs to 13 residues. Trimming shortened V by 2 bases and J by 2 bases, and 10 bases separated the two germline ends. CDR3 protein: CSVEPPGAYEQYF. The CDR3 DNA reads as TGCAGCGTTGAACCCCCGGGGGCCTACGAGCAGTACTTC.

In this sample, this clone turned up a few times. This chain links TRBV28 with TRBJ1-2, with 8 bases that match TRBD1. The CDR3 is made up of 13 amino acids. Germline V gene data show CDR1 as MDHEN and CDR2 as SYDVKM. V dropped 7 bases and J dropped 6; count of bases not matched to a gene: 7. The CDR3 sequence is CASTSGQAHGYTF. Here the CDR3 DNA reads TGTGCCAGCACCTCGGGACAGGCTCATGGCTACACCTTC.

Here the CDR3 DNA reads TGTGCCAGCAGCCTCGAGGGAGATACGCAGTATTTT. This codes for CASSLEGDTQYF. The V and J genes are TRBV5-6 and TRBJ2-3; a weak D match, TRBD2 (5 bases). Germline CDR1 reads SGHDT; CDR2 reads YYEEEE. The CDR3 runs to 12 residues. V lost 4 bases and J lost 5, with 8 bases in between.

This clone was seen only a few times. The chain joins TRBV29-1 to TRBJ2-2, with a possible D match to TRBD1 (5 bases). Trimming cost V 5 bases and J 4 bases, with 14 bases left between them. CDR1 SQVTM and CDR2 ANQGSEA come from the germline V gene. The length of the CDR3 is 14 residues. The CDR3 sequence: CSVLDQRGTGELFF. CDR3 nucleotide sequence: TGCAGCGTTCTCGACCAAAGGGGCACCGGGGAGCTGTTTTTT.

This clone was seen only once. The chain combines TRBV2 with TRBJ2-7, with D unclear. This CDR3 region has 14 residues. V gave up 3 bases and J gave up 3 bases, with 12 bases separating them. The V gene's germline CDR1 is SNHLY and CDR2 FYNNEI. The CDR3 coding sequence is TGTGCCAGCAGTGATCTTCCAGTGCTCTACGAGCAGTACTTC. Translated: CASSDLPVLYEQYF.

The chain joins TRBV7-9 to TRBJ1-4, with 12 bases identical to TRBD1. V dropped 4 bases and J dropped 3; count of bases not matched to a gene: 3. Germline values: CDR1 SEHNR, CDR2 FQNEAQ (reference sequence). This CDR3 is built from 16 residues. Here the CDR3 reads CASSSGQGAANEKLFF. The CDR3 DNA reads as TGTGCCAGCAGCTCGGGACAGGGGGCTGCTAATGAAAAACTGTTTTTT.

The V and J genes are TRBV7-8 and TRBJ2-5; 9 bases align to TRBD2. This CDR3 has 19 amino acids. The V and J ends lost 2 bases and 2 bases, in that order; junction bases with no gene match: 15. Germline CDR1 is SGHVS and CDR2 is FQNEAQ. The CDR3: CASSLRLAGLPDRQETQYF. In nucleotides, the CDR3 is TGTGCCAGCAGCTTAAGGCTAGCGGGGCTCCCGGATAGACAAGAGACCCAGTACTTC.

The gene calls are TRBV4-1 and TRBJ2-1, with D unclear. Germline-derived CDR1 and CDR2 are MGHRA and YSYEKL. Trimming pared 2 bases from V and 6 bases from J, leaving 14 bases between. This CDR3 contains 15 residues. The CDR3 DNA reads TGCGCCAGCAGCCAACCCACTGGTGGGCTCAATGAGCAGTTCTTC. This codes for CASSQPTGGLNEQFF.

This sequence joins TRBV10-3 and TRBJ2-1; D is perhaps TRBD1 (6 bases). Between the trimmed V and J ends, which lost 5 bases and 6 bases, there was a span of 14 bases. The CDR3 extends over 14 amino acids. CDR1 is ENHRY, CDR2 SYGVKD, per germline. The DNA for the CDR3 is TGTGCCATCAGTCCGACAGGTCCCCCCAATGAGCAGTTCTTC. This translates into CAISPTGPPNEQFF.

The chain uses TRBV6-1 and TRBJ1-5; TRBD1 agrees at 8 bases. Trimming removed 4 bases from V and 1 base from J; junction bases left unmatched: 9. The CDR3 contains 17 residues. Germline V gene lookup returns CDR1 MNHNS and CDR2 SASEGT. CDR3 sequence reads: CASSARTGFGSNQPQHF. The CDR3 nucleotides are TGTGCCAGCAGTGCCCGGACAGGGTTCGGGAGCAATCAGCCCCAGCATTTT.